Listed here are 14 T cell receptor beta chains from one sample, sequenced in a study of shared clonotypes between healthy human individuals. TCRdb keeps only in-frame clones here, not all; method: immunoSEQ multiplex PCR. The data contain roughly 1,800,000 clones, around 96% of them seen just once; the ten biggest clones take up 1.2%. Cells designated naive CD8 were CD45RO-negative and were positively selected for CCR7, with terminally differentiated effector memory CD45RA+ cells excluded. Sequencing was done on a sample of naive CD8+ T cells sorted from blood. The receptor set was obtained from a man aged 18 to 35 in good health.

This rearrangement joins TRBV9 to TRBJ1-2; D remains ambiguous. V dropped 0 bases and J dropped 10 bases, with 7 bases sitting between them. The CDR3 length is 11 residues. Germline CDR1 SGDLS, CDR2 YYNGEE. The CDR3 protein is CASSVDGDYTF. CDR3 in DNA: TGTGCCAGCAGCGTAGACGGAGACTACACCTTC. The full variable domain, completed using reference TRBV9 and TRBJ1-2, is DSGVTQTPKHLITATGQRVTLRCSPRSGDLSVYWYQQSLDQGLQFLIQYYNGEERAKGNILERFSAQQFPDLHSELNLSSLELGDSALYFCASSVDGDYTFGSGTRLTVV.

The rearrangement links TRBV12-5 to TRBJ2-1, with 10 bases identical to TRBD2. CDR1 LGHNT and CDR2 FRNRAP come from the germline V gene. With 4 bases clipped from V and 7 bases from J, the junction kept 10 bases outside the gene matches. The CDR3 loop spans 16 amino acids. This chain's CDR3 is CASGSPRAGGRNEQFF. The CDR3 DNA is TGTGCTAGTGGTTCCCCCCGAGCGGGAGGGAGGAATGAGCAGTTCTTC.

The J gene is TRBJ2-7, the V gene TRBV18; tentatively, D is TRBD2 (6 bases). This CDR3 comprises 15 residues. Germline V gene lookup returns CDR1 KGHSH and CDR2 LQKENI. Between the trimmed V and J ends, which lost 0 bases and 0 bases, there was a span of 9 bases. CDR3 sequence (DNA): TGTGCCAGCTCACCACCGGTCGGGAGCTCCTACGAGCAGTACTTC. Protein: CASSPPVGSSYEQYF.

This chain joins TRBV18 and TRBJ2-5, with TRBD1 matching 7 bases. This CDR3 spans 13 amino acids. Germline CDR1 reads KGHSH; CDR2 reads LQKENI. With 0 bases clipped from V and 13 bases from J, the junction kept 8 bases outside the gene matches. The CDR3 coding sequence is TGTGCCAGCTCACCACCGCTATCCGGGACAGTGTACTTC. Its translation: CASSPPLSGTVYF.

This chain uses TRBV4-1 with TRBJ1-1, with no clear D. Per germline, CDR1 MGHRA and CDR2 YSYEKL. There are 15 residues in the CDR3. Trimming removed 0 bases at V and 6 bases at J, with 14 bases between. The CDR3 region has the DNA TGCGCCAGCAGCCAAGAATCAGGAATCACATCTGAAGCTTTCTTT. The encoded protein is CASSQESGITSEAFF.

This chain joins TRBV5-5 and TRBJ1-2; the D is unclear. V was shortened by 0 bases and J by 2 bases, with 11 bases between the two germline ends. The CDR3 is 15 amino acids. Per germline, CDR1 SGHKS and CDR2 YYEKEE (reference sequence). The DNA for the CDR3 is TGTGCCAGCAGCTTGGTGGTGGATCCCAACTATGGCTACACCTTC. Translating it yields CASSLVVDPNYGYTF.

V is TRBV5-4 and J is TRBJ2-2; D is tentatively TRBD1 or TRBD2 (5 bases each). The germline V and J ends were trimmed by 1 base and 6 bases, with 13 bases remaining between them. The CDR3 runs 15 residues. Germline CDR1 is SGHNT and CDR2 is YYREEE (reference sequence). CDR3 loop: CASSLMGSGPGELFF. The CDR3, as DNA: TGTGCCAGCAGCTTGATGGGTTCGGGGCCCGGGGAGCTGTTTTTT. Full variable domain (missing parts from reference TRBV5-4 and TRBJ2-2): ETGVTQSPTHLIKTRGQQVTLRCSSQSGHNTVSWYQQALGQGPQFIFQYYREEENGRGNFPPRFSGLQFPNYSSELNVNALELDDSALYLCASSLMGSGPGELFFGEGSRLTVL.

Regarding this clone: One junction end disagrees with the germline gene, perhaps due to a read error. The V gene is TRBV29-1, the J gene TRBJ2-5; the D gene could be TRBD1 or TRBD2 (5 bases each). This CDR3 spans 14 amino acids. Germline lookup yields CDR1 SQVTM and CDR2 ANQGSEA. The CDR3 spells CSVEGAGVMETQYF. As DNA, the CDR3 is TGCAGCGTCGAAGGGGCCGGGGTAATGGAGACCCAGTACTTC.

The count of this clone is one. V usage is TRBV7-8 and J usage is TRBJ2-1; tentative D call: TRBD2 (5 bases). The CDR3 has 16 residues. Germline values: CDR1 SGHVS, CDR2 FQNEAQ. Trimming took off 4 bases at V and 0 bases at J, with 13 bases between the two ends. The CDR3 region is CASSYAIGDSYNEQFF. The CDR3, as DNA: TGTGCCAGCAGCTACGCCATCGGGGACTCCTACAATGAGCAGTTCTTC.

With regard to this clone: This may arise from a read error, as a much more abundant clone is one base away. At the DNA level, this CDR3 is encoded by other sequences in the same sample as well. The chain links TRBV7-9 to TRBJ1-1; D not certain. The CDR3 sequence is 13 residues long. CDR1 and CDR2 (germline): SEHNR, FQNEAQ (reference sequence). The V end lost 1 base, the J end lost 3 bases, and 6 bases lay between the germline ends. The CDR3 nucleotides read TGTGCCAGCAGCTTAGGTGGGGACACTGAAGCTTTCTTT. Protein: CASSLGGDTEAFF.

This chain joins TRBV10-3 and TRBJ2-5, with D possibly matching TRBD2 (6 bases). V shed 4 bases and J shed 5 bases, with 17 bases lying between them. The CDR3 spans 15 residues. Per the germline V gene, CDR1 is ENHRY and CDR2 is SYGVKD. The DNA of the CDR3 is TGTGCCATCAGTGGACGGACGGGAGTAGATGAGACCCAGTACTTC. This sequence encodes CAISGRTGVDETQYF.

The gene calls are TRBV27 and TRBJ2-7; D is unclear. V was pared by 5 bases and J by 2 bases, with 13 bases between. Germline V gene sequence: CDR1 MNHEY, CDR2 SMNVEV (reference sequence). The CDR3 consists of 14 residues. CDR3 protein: CASSPTVDPYEQYF. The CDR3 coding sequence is TGTGCCAGCAGTCCAACGGTGGACCCCTACGAGCAGTACTTC.

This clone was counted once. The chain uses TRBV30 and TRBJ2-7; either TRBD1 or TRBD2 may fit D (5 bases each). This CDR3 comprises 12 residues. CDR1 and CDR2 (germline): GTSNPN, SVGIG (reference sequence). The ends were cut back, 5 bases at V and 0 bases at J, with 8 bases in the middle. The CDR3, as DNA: TGTGCCTGGGGGGGTTACTCCTACGAGCAGTACTTC. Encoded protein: CAWGGYSYEQYF.

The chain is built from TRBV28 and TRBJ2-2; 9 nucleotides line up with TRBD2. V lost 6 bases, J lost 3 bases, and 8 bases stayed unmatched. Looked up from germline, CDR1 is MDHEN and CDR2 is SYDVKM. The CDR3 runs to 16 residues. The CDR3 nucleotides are TGTGCCAGCAGGGCGAGCGGGGGGTTGGACACCGGGGAGCTGTTTTTT. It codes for CASRASGGLDTGELFF.